The next 14 T cell receptor beta chains were all read from a single sample in a study of T cells in Graves' hyperthyroidism and ophthalmopathy. Regions amplified from RNA transcripts were the TCR beta CDR3 regions. Carried out on the TCR CDR3, a first-round RT-PCR used the HTBI primer set. Each CDR3 protein is one row after TCRdb ran MiXCR on the multiplex PCR reads. In the table there are approximately 610,000 distinct CDR3 sequences, around 17% of which are singletons. Sequencing input: blood. These receptors all stem from a woman between 18 and 29 years old with Graves' hyperthyroidism.

This clonotype was found many times. V is TRBV29-1 and J is TRBJ2-4; possible D gene TRBD2, 5 bases. V dropped 4 bases and J dropped 7 bases, with 11 bases sitting between them. The CDR3 spans 12 residues. Germline assignment: CDR1 SQVTM and CDR2 ANQGSEA. In DNA, the CDR3 is TGCAGCGTTGCCGGGGAAGGGAACATTCAGTACTTC. Amino acids: CSVAGEGNIQYF.

The chain links TRBV20-1 to TRBJ2-1; D not certain. This CDR3 comprises 15 residues. The V gene lost 3 bases and the J gene lost 1 base, with 13 bases spanning the gap. Germline V lookup: CDR1 DFQATT, CDR2 SNEGSKA (reference sequence). In nucleotides, the CDR3 is TGCAGTGCTAGCCCCGAAAATTGGTCCTACAATGAGCAGTTCTTC. It encodes CSASPENWSYNEQFF.

The rearrangement links TRBV4-1 to TRBJ1-2; D is unresolved. The germline CDR1 and CDR2 sequences are MGHRA and YSYEKL. V was trimmed by 1 base and J by 6 bases, leaving 3 bases between them. The CDR3 has 11 residues. CDR3 nucleotide sequence: TGCGCCAGCAGCCAAGGACATGGCTACACCTTC. Amino acids: CASSQGHGYTF.

Regarding this clonotype: This clone may be a read error of a much larger clone one base away. The rearrangement links TRBV3-1 to TRBJ2-7; D is uncertain. The CDR3 has 16 residues. CDR1 and CDR2 (germline): LGHDT, YNNKEL (reference sequence). CDR3 bases: TGTGCCAGCAGCCAAGGAGGTGTAGGTAGCTCCTACGAGCCGTACTTC. It codes for CASSQGGVGSSYEPYF.

The sample holds many counts of this clonotype. This sequence joins TRBV6-1 and TRBJ2-7; D may be TRBD1 (6 bases). The ends were cut back, 4 bases at V and 0 bases at J, with 10 bases in the middle. The CDR3 is 14 residues long. CDR1 and CDR2 (germline): MNHNS, SASEGT. CDR3 residues: CASSGQDNSYEQYF. CDR3 DNA: TGTGCCAGCAGTGGACAGGACAACTCCTACGAGCAGTACTTC.

This clonotype has at least ten counts. J is TRBJ1-1 and V is TRBV29-1; possibly TRBD1 for D (5 bases). Germline V gives CDR1 SQVTM, CDR2 ANQGSEA. This CDR3 contains 12 residues. The germline V and J ends were trimmed by 0 bases and 8 bases, with 10 bases remaining between them. The CDR3 sequence: CSVEEMRGEAFF. CDR3 nucleotide sequence: TGCAGCGTTGAAGAAATGAGGGGAGAAGCTTTCTTT.

Many counts were recorded for this clonotype. The chain employs TRBV3-1 and TRBJ2-1; TRBD2 agrees at 8 bases. This CDR3 contains 15 residues. Trimming removed 6 bases from V and 5 bases from J; junction bases left unmatched: 9. The germline gives CDR1 LGHDT, CDR2 YNNKEL (reference sequence). The CDR3 DNA reads TGTGCCAGCAGGGCGGGACTAGGGTTGGACAATGAGCAGTTCTTC. Its translation: CASRAGLGLDNEQFF.

This clonotype was observed a handful of times. V and J are TRBV7-3 and TRBJ1-5, with D perhaps matching TRBD1 (6 bases). V dropped 5 bases and J dropped 3 bases, with 11 bases sitting between them. The CDR3 has 14 residues. Germline CDR1 and CDR2: SGHTA and FQGTGA. CDR3 sequence (DNA): TGTGCCAGCAGCCGTTCAGGGGCCAATCAGCCCCAGCATTTT. Protein: CASSRSGANQPQHF.

This rearrangement joins TRBV5-1 to TRBJ2-6; no reliable D call. V was shortened by 0 bases and J by 0 bases, with 19 bases between the two germline ends. CDR1 is SGHRS, CDR2 YFSETQ, per germline. CDR3 length: 20 amino acids. DNA of the CDR3: TGCGCCAGCAGCTTGGGCCGCATGTACACCCCCCACTCTGGGGCCAACGTCCTGACTTTC. This translates into CASSLGRMYTPHSGANVLTF.

This chain uses TRBV7-6 with TRBJ2-1; D could derive from TRBD1 or TRBD2 (5 bases each). Germline V gives CDR1 SGHVS, CDR2 FNYEAQ. V lost 2 bases and J lost 5, with 16 bases in between. The CDR3 spans 16 residues. The CDR3 loop reads CASSLRTGTKNNEQFF. CDR3 sequence (DNA): TGTGCCAGCAGCTTAAGAACGGGGACGAAAAACAATGAGCAGTTCTTC. The complete variable domain, with remaining parts taken from reference TRBV7-6 and TRBJ2-1, reads GAGVSQSPRYKVTKRGQDVALRCDPISGHVSLYWYRQALGQGPEFLTYFNYEAQQDKSGLPNDRFSAERPEGSISTLTIQRTEQRDSAMYRCASSLRTGTKNNEQFFGPGTRLTVL.

This clonotype was counted many times. The chain joins TRBV5-1 to TRBJ1-1, with 8 bases fitting TRBD1. V lost 0 bases and J lost 6; bases outside the gene matches: 7. CDR1 and CDR2 from the germline V gene are SGHRS and YFSETQ. CDR3 length: 15 residues. The CDR3 sequence: CASSLAGQGESEAFF. CDR3 nucleotides: TGCGCCAGCAGCTTGGCAGGACAGGGAGAGTCTGAAGCTTTCTTT.

This clonotype was observed a few times. The chain carries TRBV29-1 and TRBJ2-1, with D maybe TRBD1 (6 bases). Germline CDR1 and CDR2: SQVTM and ANQGSEA. The CDR3 totals 13 residues. V lost 6 bases and J lost 1, with 10 bases in between. The CDR3 sequence: CSVHDRSYNEQFF. Here the CDR3 DNA reads TGCAGCGTCCACGACAGGTCCTACAATGAGCAGTTCTTC.

A remark on this clonotype: It may be a read error: a sequence one base away is much more abundant. CDR3 sequence: CVSSPGLAVSTDTQYF. For the CDR3, the DNA is TGTGTCAGCAGCCCCGGACTAGCGGTTAGCACAGATACGCAGTATTTT. The chain recombines TRBV7-3 with TRBJ2-3, with 10 positions matching TRBD2. Per the germline V gene, CDR1 is SGHTA and CDR2 is FQGTGA. This CDR3 has 16 amino acids.

The V and J genes are TRBV12-5 and TRBJ2-1; D call uncertain. Germline loops: CDR1 LGHNT, CDR2 FRNRAP. This CDR3 is 11 amino acids long. V lost 7 bases, J lost 5 bases, and 6 bases lay in between. This chain's CDR3 is CASVRNNEQFF. The DNA of the CDR3 is TGTGCTAGTGTTAGAAACAATGAGCAGTTCTTC.